This T cell receptor beta chain was identified during a study of T cell responses to AZD1222 COVID-19 vaccine. Notes on the study in general: Vaccine-related CD4 TCRs covered spike, predominating at 160-218 and 743-854. Baseline antibody screening turned up just six seropositive AZD1222 recipients. Donors in the cohort were predominantly white British and more often female, and clonal diversity was possibly underestimated. All repertoire sampling was performed exclusively after the peak T cell response.

V lost 7 bases and J 1 base, leaving 10 bases between the germline ends. The CDR3 has 13 amino acids. CDR1 and CDR2 from the germline V gene are SQVTM and ANQGSEA. Regarding this clone: Antigen unknown.

Data came from immunoSEQ multiplex PCR; TCRdb stores just in-frame clones and leaves some out. Of around 130,000 clones listed, about 86% were seen once; the top ten hold approximately 3.5%. The J gene is TRBJ1-4, the V gene TRBV29-1; D unresolved. The TCR was taken from an adult in good health. This material consisted of peripheral blood, taken on day 0 of AZD1222 vaccination. The CDR3 sequence: CSAPGETNEKLFF. Here the CDR3 DNA reads TGCAGCGCCCCAGGAGAAACTAATGAAAAACTGTTTTTT.